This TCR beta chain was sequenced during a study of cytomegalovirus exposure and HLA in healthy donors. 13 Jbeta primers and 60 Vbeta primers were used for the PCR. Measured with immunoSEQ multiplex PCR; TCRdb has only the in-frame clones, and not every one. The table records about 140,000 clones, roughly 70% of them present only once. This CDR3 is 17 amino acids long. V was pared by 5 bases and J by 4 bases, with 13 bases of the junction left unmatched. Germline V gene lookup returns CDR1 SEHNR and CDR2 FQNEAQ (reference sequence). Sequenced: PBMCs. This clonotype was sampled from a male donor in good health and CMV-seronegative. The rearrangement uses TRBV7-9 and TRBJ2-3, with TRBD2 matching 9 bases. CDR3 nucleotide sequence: TGTGCCAGCAGCGCCGCAATAGCGGGAGATGTGGCAGATACGCAGTATTTT. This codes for CASSAAIAGDVADTQYF.